Sequencing of this T cell receptor (beta chain) was carried out in a study of blood T cell repertoires in COVID-19. This CDR3 region has 16 residues. The germline CDR1 and CDR2 sequences are SEHNR and FQNEAQ (reference sequence). Trimming took 4 bases from V and 3 from J; bases not matched to a gene: 11. This clone turned up a few times. Method: immunoSEQ multiplex PCR; TCRdb's copy keeps in-frame clones and lacks some. The profile shows roughly 250,000 clones, around 84% of them singletons. The specimen was peripheral blood. The receptor was derived from a middle-aged man with acute or convalescent COVID-19. The chain links TRBV7-9 to TRBJ2-7; 8 nucleotides line up with TRBD1. Written as DNA, the CDR3 is TGTGCCAGCAGCTCCTTGGACAGGGAAAATTTCTACGAGCAGTACTTC. Protein sequence: CASSSLDRENFYEQYF.